One and the same sample provided the 5 T cell receptor beta chains below, sequenced in a study of blood T cell repertoires in COVID-19. Repertoires were generated with immunoSEQ multiplex PCR, while TCRdb's copy carries only in-frame clones and drops some. The sample records 80,000 or so clones, about nine tenths being singletons. The sample consisted of peripheral blood. These receptor sequences come from a woman aged 55-69 years with acute or convalescent COVID-19.

V and J are TRBV5-4 and TRBJ2-1; no reliable D call. CDR1 is SGHNT and CDR2 is YYREEE in the germline V gene (reference sequence). Trimming took 0 bases from V and 0 from J, leaving 7 bases between them. The CDR3 extends over 15 amino acids. The CDR3 here is CASSLVSSSYNEQFF. The CDR3, as DNA: TGTGCCAGCAGCTTGGTTTCGAGCTCCTACAATGAGCAGTTCTTC.

The chain combines TRBV27 with TRBJ1-5; TRBD1 aligns across 8 bases. The junction had 5 bases not matched to a gene; V was cut back by 3 bases and J by 4 bases. The CDR3 has 15 residues. Germline values: CDR1 MNHEY, CDR2 SMNVEV (reference sequence). This CDR3 is CASSFQGAGNQPQHF. The CDR3, as DNA: TGTGCCAGCAGTTTCCAGGGGGCTGGAAATCAGCCCCAGCATTTT.

The gene calls are TRBV7-9 and TRBJ2-5; D might be TRBD2 (5 bases). Trimming removed 4 bases from V and 4 bases from J, with 13 bases in between. The CDR3 runs 14 residues. Germline CDR1 SEHNR, CDR2 FQNEAQ (reference sequence). CDR3 coding DNA: TGTGCCAGCAGCTCGGGGTTCGGACGAGAGACCCAGTACTTC. The encoded protein is CASSSGFGRETQYF. Together with reference TRBV7-9 and TRBJ2-5, the CDR3 gives the full variable domain: DTGVSQNPRHKITKRGQNVTFRCDPISEHNRLYWYRQTLGQGPEFLTYFQNEAQLEKSRLLSDRFSAERPKGSFSTLEIQRTEQGDSAMYLCASSSGFGRETQYFGPGTRLLVL.

The chain couples TRBV7-9 to TRBJ2-5; TRBD2 matches 7 bases. V trimming: 3 bases; J trimming: 0 bases; junction bases outside the gene matches: 7. The CDR3 has 16 residues. Germline-derived CDR1 and CDR2 are SEHNR and FQNEAQ (reference sequence). This chain's CDR3 is CASSFQRDWYQETQYF. CDR3 nucleotide sequence: TGTGCCAGCAGCTTTCAGCGGGATTGGTACCAAGAGACCCAGTACTTC.

The chain joins TRBV7-9 to TRBJ1-1; 7 positions match TRBD1. Germline V gene lookup returns CDR1 SEHNR and CDR2 FQNEAQ (reference sequence). V was pared by 2 bases and J by 1 base, with 7 bases of the junction left unmatched. The length of the CDR3 is 16 residues. The CDR3: CASSLLGRGENTEAFF. In nucleotides, the CDR3 is TGTGCCAGCAGCTTATTAGGCAGGGGGGAGAACACTGAAGCTTTCTTT.